This is a list of T cell receptor beta chains from one sample in a study of CD4+ T cells in melanoma. Measured with immunoSEQ multiplex PCR; TCRdb has only the in-frame clones, and not every one. Of tens of thousands of clones in the sample, almost 70% were seen once. Sample: tumor tissue. These receptors all stem from a human donor with melanoma. Both conserved end residues are part of each CDR3. Each record gives: clone size, J gene, D gene, V gene, CDR3 DNA, CDR3 protein. D genes are given only for firm matches. Clone size appears in some rows only: once, few, many, or a class for an expanded clone.

>medium-sized|TRBJ2-7|TRBD1|TRBV27
TGTGCCAGCAGTTTAGGCCCTACAGGGGTCGAGCAGTACTTC
CASSLGPTGVEQYF
>.|TRBJ2-7|TRBD2|TRBV4-1
TGCGCCAGCAGCCCCCCGGGAGGCGCAACCTACGAGCAGTACTTC
CASSPPGGATYEQYF
>once|TRBJ2-7|.|TRBV6-1
TGTGCCAGCAGTGGGCGCCCCCGGCCCTACGAGCAGTACTTC
CASSGRPRPYEQYF
>.|TRBJ2-3|.|TRBV7-9
TGTGCCAGCAGCTTAGGGGCGGGGGCCACAGATACGCAGTATTTT
CASSLGAGATDTQYF
>many|TRBJ1-5|.|TRBV28
TGTGCCAGCAGTTGGAGGGGCAATCAGCCCCAGCATTTT
CASSWRGNQPQHF
>.|TRBJ2-7|.|TRBV7-2
TGTGCCAGCATCCGCGGACAGAGCTCCTACGAGCAGTACTTC
CASIRGQSSYEQYF
>.|TRBJ1-5|.|TRBV19
TGTGCCAGTAGTCCTAGGACAGCTTATAGCAATCAGCCCCAGCATTTT
CASSPRTAYSNQPQHF
>.|TRBJ2-3|.|TRBV5-1
TGCGCCAGCAGCTCGAGGGGATTGAGCACAGATACGCAGTATTTT
CASSSRGLSTDTQYF
>once|TRBJ1-4|.|TRBV4-2
TGTGCCAGCAGCCAAGGCCGGACGGCCTCCAATGAAAAACTGTTTTTT
CASSQGRTASNEKLFF
>.|TRBJ2-7|.|TRBV6-6
TGTGCCAGCATCCGGCCTGGGGGGACCTACGAGCAGTACTTC
CASIRPGGTYEQYF
>.|TRBJ2-1|.|TRBV4-1
TGCGCCAGCAGCCAATCAGGTCGGGAAATCTCCTACAATGAGCAGTTCTTC
CASSQSGREISYNEQFF
>.|TRBJ1-2|.|TRBV7-6
TGTGCCAGCAGCTTATCAAACTATGGCTACACCTTC
CASSLSNYGYTF
>.|TRBJ2-5|TRBD1|TRBV2
TGTGCCCGACGGGACAGGGAACCTCAAGAGACCCAGTACTTC
CARRDREPQETQYF
>.|TRBJ2-5|.|TRBV7-9
TGTGCCAGCAGCTTACGTTTTCTAGCACAGGGAGAGACCCAGTACTTC
CASSLRFLAQGETQYF
>.|TRBJ1-2|TRBD1|TRBV2
TGTGCCAGCAGCCGGGACAGGGGTAACTATGGCTACACCTTC
CASSRDRGNYGYTF
>.|TRBJ1-1|.|TRBV9
TGTGCCAGCAGCGTATGGGGGGAAACAAACGCTGAAGCTTTCTTT
CASSVWGETNAEAFF
>.|TRBJ2-7|TRBD2|TRBV7-8
TGTGCCAGCAGCTTAGGTGGGGAGGGCTCCTACGAGCAGTACTTC
CASSLGGEGSYEQYF
>few|TRBJ1-4|TRBD1|TRBV18
TGTGCCAGCTCACCGCCGGGACAGGGTATTGAAAAACTGTTTTTT
CASSPPGQGIEKLFF
>few|TRBJ2-7|TRBD1|TRBV30
TGTGCCTGGGTAGGACAGGGTTCCTACGAGCAGTACTTC
CAWVGQGSYEQYF
>.|TRBJ1-5|TRBD1|TRBV15
TGTGCCACCAGCAGAAAGACAGGGGCTAATCAGCCCCAGCATTTT
CATSRKTGANQPQHF
>.|TRBJ2-1|TRBD2|TRBV5-1
TGCGCCAGCAGGGCTAGCGGGGACTACAATGAGCAGTTCTTC
CASRASGDYNEQFF
>.|TRBJ1-2|TRBD1|TRBV2
TGTGCCAGCACGGGACAGACCTATGGCTACACCTTC
CASTGQTYGYTF